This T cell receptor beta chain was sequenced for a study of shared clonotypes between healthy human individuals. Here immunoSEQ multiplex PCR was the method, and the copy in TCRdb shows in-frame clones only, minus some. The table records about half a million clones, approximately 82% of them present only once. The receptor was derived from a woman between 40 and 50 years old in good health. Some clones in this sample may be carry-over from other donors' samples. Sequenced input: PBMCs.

The chain's CDR3 is CASSVRTGGNTIYF. In DNA, the CDR3 is TGTGCCAGCAGTGTCCGGACAGGCGGAAACACCATATATTTT. This chain links TRBV6-5 with TRBJ1-3; 7 bases line up with TRBD1. The J segment lost 4 bases and the V segment lost 5 bases, leaving 5 bases of the junction unmatched. CDR1 and CDR2 from the germline V gene are MNHEY and SVGAGI. The CDR3 is 14 amino acids.